This TCR beta chain was sequenced in a study of cytomegalovirus exposure and HLA in healthy donors. Study-level information: Previous work identified some 120 million unique TCR beta sequences from some 170 million T cells. Early released data had tens of millions of unique TCRs, all coming from HLA-typed donors. Points from the study as a whole: Within a later analysis, the majority of CMV-associated TCR beta chains appeared HLA-restricted.

This clone was found a few times. Its cognate antigen is unknown. The CDR3 has 14 residues. V was pared by 5 bases and J by 6 bases, with 8 bases of the junction left unmatched. The germline CDR1 and CDR2 sequences are PRHDT and FYEKMQ (reference sequence). The study ran its PCR with 60 Vbeta and 13 Jbeta primers. This table comes from immunoSEQ multiplex PCR, and its TCRdb copy is limited to in-frame clones, with some not included. The sample holds 200,000 to 250,000 clones; under 80% are singletons and the top ten take about 0.22%. The clonotype comes from a girl aged 2-10 years in good health and CMV-seronegative. Sequences were obtained from PBMCs. The chain is built from TRBV13 and TRBJ2-7; 9 bases are a match to TRBD1. CDR3: CASSLPGQGGEQYF. CDR3 DNA sequence: TGTGCCAGCAGCCTCCCGGGACAGGGTGGCGAGCAGTACTTC.